This T cell receptor beta chain was documented in a study of blood T cell repertoires in COVID-19. Study in general: Acute-phase and convalescent COVID-19 samples originated in the United States, Italy and Spain. PBMCs, B-cell-depleted T cells, or T cells provided the cDNA or gDNA that made up the material.

Germline values: CDR1 LNHDA, CDR2 SQIVND (reference sequence). This CDR3 contains 13 residues. The V end was cut by 5 bases, the J end by 6 bases, with 10 bases between. Original processing notes: Reference gene primer amplification in the assay estimated nucleated cell counts. The assay was immunoSEQ multiplex PCR, and TCRdb's table has in-frame clones only and misses some. D and trimming come from the DNA, and the V and J calls and clone size come from that table. In the table there are tens of thousands of clones, roughly 86% of which are singletons. Sequenced input: peripheral blood. The TCR was taken from a woman aged 60 to 75 with acute or convalescent COVID-19. The genes are TRBV19 and TRBJ2-2; maybe TRBD1 (5 bases). The CDR3 spells CASSLIQAGELFF. The CDR3 bases are TGTGCCAGTAGTTTGATACAGGCCGGGGAGCTGTTTTTT.